These 29 T cell receptor beta chains came from one sample sequenced in a study of early T cells in non-severe SARS-CoV-2 infection. MiXCR, run by TCRdb on the 5' RACE reads, gives a single entry per CDR3 protein. The sample comprises about 46,000 distinct CDR3 sequences, 5% to 6% of which are singletons, and 5% to 5.5% rests with the top ten. Specimen: whole blood, collected at baseline. The receptors shown here come from an adult who was a healthcare worker with PCR-confirmed SARS-CoV-2 infection or an uninfected control (not recorded which).

This clonotype has ten or more counts. The rearrangement uses TRBV30 and TRBJ1-1, with D possibly matching TRBD1 (5 bases). V lost 4 bases and J lost 4, with 7 bases in between. CDR1 is GTSNPN, CDR2 SVGIG, per germline (reference sequence). This CDR3 spans 11 amino acids. The CDR3 sequence is CAWKDSTEAFF. The CDR3 nucleotides are TGTGCCTGGAAAGACAGCACTGAAGCTTTCTTT.

V is TRBV29-1 and J is TRBJ1-1, with D tentatively TRBD1 (5 bases). Trimming cost V 1 base and J 4 bases, with 10 bases left between them. This CDR3 contains 13 residues. Germline V CDR1 and CDR2: SQVTM, ANQGSEA. CDR3: CSVEGVGPTEAFF. The CDR3 bases are TGCAGCGTTGAAGGCGTGGGACCCACTGAAGCTTTCTTT.

This clonotype was counted ten times or more. V is TRBV6-1 and J is TRBJ2-7, with 10 nucleotides matching TRBD1. The CDR3 loop spans 12 amino acids. V gave up 6 bases and J gave up 7 bases; unmatched junction bases: 3. Germline-derived CDR1 and CDR2 are MNHNS and SASEGT. The CDR3 spells CASRDRGWEQYF. CDR3 bases: TGTGCCAGCAGGGACAGGGGGTGGGAGCAGTACTTC.

In this sample, this clonotype turned up many times. The gene calls are TRBV7-2 and TRBJ2-5; 10 bases line up with TRBD1. The CDR3 has 15 residues. The trim removed 6 bases at V and 4 bases at J, leaving 8 bases unmatched. Germline CDR1 is SGHTA and CDR2 is FQGNSA. CDR3 protein: CASSFDRGQAETQYF. CDR3 nucleotides: TGTGCCAGCAGTTTTGACAGGGGGCAGGCAGAGACCCAGTACTTC.

There are many counts of this clonotype. This chain uses TRBV12-3 or TRBV12-4 with TRBJ2-3; TRBD1 matches 7 bases. Unmatched junction bases numbered 7, after V lost 3 bases and J lost 1 base. The CDR3 is 16 amino acids. CDR3 DNA sequence: TGTGCCAGCAGTTTGGGGGCTACAGGGGGCACAGATACGCAGTATTTT. Its translation: CASSLGATGGTDTQYF.

The rearrangement uses TRBV5-5 and TRBJ2-1; 8 bases are a match to TRBD2. V shed 5 bases, J shed 9 bases, and the junction held 7 bases outside the gene matches. CDR3 length equals 13 residues. Germline-derived CDR1 and CDR2 are SGHKS and YYEKEE (reference sequence). CDR3 region: CASRGSGSGEQFF. Here the CDR3 DNA reads TGTGCCAGCAGGGGAAGCGGGAGTGGTGAGCAGTTCTTC.

At least ten counts were recorded for this clonotype. The J gene is TRBJ2-1, the V gene TRBV7-3; D may match TRBD1 or TRBD2 (6 bases each). The CDR3 is 15 amino acids. V shed 6 bases and J shed 0 bases, with 12 bases lying between them. The germline V gene has CDR1 SGHTA and CDR2 FQGTGA. CDR3 sequence (DNA): TGTGCCAGCAGAAACTCGGGGGCCTCCTACAATGAGCAGTTCTTC. Protein: CASRNSGASYNEQFF. Looking up the rest from reference TRBV7-3 and TRBJ2-1 gives the full variable domain: GAGVSQTPSNKVTEKGKYVELRCDPISGHTALYWYRQSLGQGPEFLIYFQGTGAADDSGLPNDRFFAVRPEGSVSTLKIQRTERGDSAVYLCASRNSGASYNEQFFGPGTRLTVL.

The V gene is TRBV7-6, the J gene TRBJ2-1; TRBD1 matches at 7 bases. This CDR3 has 13 amino acids. The germline CDR1 and CDR2 sequences are SGHVS and FNYEAQ. Trimming at V came to 1 base and at J to 14 bases, leaving 8 bases not matched to a gene. As DNA, the CDR3 is TGTGCCAGCAGCTTAGAAGAGGGACAGCTGGAGTTCTTC. It yields the protein CASSLEEGQLEFF.

The table lists this clonotype with many counts. The chain carries TRBV5-1 and TRBJ1-4; tentatively, D is TRBD1 (5 bases). This CDR3 has 16 amino acids. Germline V gives CDR1 SGHRS, CDR2 YFSETQ. Trimming took off 4 bases at V and 0 bases at J, with 13 bases between the two ends. The CDR3 DNA reads as TGCGCCAGCAGCGGGGAAACAGGTGCAACTAATGAAAAACTGTTTTTT. This sequence encodes CASSGETGATNEKLFF.

The table lists this clonotype with many counts. The chain links TRBV6-5 to TRBJ2-1, with TRBD1 as a possible D gene (6 bases). This CDR3 spans 14 amino acids. From germline, CDR1 is MNHEY and CDR2 SVGAGI. Trimming pared 2 bases from V and 6 bases from J, leaving 11 bases between. The CDR3 DNA follows: TGTGCCAGCAGTTACCCGTCAGGGGCCAATGAGCAGTTCTTC. Translated: CASSYPSGANEQFF.

This clonotype was seen ten or more times. DNA of the CDR3: TGTGCCAGCAGCTCATCCTGGACTAGCGGCACCGGGGAGCTGTTTTTT. Translation: CASSSSWTSGTGELFF. The V call is TRBV11-2, the J call TRBJ2-2, with 10 bases identical to TRBD2. CDR3 length equals 16 residues. CDR1 and CDR2 from the germline V gene are SGHAT and FQNNGV. Trimming removed 4 bases from V and 4 bases from J; junction bases left unmatched: 6.

This clonotype was seen ten or more times. The chain combines TRBV30 with TRBJ1-1; D may be TRBD1 (5 bases). Trimming pared 5 bases from V and 3 bases from J, leaving 13 bases between. CDR3 length: 13 amino acids. CDR1 is GTSNPN, CDR2 SVGIG, per germline (reference sequence). This chain's CDR3 is CAWDPRGDTEAFF. CDR3 bases: TGTGCCTGGGATCCCCGGGGGGACACTGAAGCTTTCTTT.

In the case of this clonotype: A read error may produce the germline difference seen at one junction end. The rearrangement joins TRBV29-1 to TRBJ2-1; the D gene is possibly TRBD1 (6 bases). This CDR3 is built from 10 residues. Germline V gene lookup returns CDR1 SQVTM and CDR2 ANQGSEA. The CDR3 coding sequence is TGCAGCGTTGACCGGACAGCACGAGTCTTC. Translation gives CSVDRTARVF.

CDR3 region: CASSQARREGWEETQYF. As DNA, the CDR3 is TGCGCCAGCAGCCAAGCTAGAAGGGAGGGCTGGGAGGAGACCCAGTACTTC. The rearrangement joins TRBV4-1 to TRBJ2-5; 7 bases are a match to TRBD2. With 1 base clipped from V and 5 bases from J, the junction kept 13 bases outside the gene matches. Per germline, CDR1 MGHRA and CDR2 YSYEKL. The CDR3 is 17 residues long.

Concerning this clonotype: This may be a read error, as it is one base from a much larger clone. The chain joins TRBV12-3 or TRBV12-4 to TRBJ2-2; TRBD2 might be the D (5 bases). The CDR3 spans 12 residues. The CDR3 sequence is CASSRTTGKLFF. The CDR3 DNA is TGTGCCAGCAGCCGTACAACCGGGAAGCTGTTTTTT.

This clonotype was recorded at least ten times. The gene calls are TRBV29-1 and TRBJ2-1, with 9 bases lining up with TRBD2. V gave up 4 bases and J gave up 8 bases; unmatched junction bases: 6. The CDR3 is 13 amino acids. Germline CDR1 and CDR2: SQVTM and ANQGSEA. The CDR3 reads CSVGLAGRDEQFF. CDR3 DNA: TGCAGCGTTGGGCTAGCGGGACGGGATGAGCAGTTCTTC.

Many counts were recorded for this clonotype. This chain uses TRBV6-5 with TRBJ1-2, with 8 bases fitting TRBD1. There are 17 residues in the CDR3. Germline V gives CDR1 MNHEY, CDR2 SVGAGI. Losses at the gene ends were 3 bases for V and 6 bases for J; bases not matched to a gene: 15. CDR3 in DNA: TGTGCCAGCAGTTATCGCGGACAGGGAATCTCATTTCATGGCTACACCTTC. Translating gives CASSYRGQGISFHGYTF.

At least ten counts were recorded for this clonotype. The gene calls are TRBV19 and TRBJ1-5, with D perhaps matching TRBD1 (5 bases). Germline CDR1 LNHDA, CDR2 SQIVND (reference sequence). V was clipped by 7 bases and J by 7 bases, with 11 bases between them. The CDR3 loop spans 12 amino acids. Here the CDR3 DNA reads TGTGCCAGTACGCAGGGTGACCAGCCCCAGCATTTT. This codes for CASTQGDQPQHF.

The J gene is TRBJ2-2, the V gene TRBV28; D possibly corresponds to TRBD1 (5 bases). V lost 4 bases to trimming and J lost 5 bases, with 11 bases between them. CDR3 length: 14 residues. Looked up from germline, CDR1 is MDHEN and CDR2 is SYDVKM. CDR3 in amino acids: CASSSHDSTGELFF. The CDR3 nucleotides are TGTGCCAGCAGTTCCCACGACAGTACCGGGGAGCTGTTTTTT.

At least ten counts were recorded for this clonotype. This chain uses TRBV9 with TRBJ2-3; a possible D gene is TRBD2 (5 bases). The CDR3 extends over 15 amino acids. The germline V gene encodes CDR1 SGDLS and CDR2 YYNGEE. Deletions cut 6 bases from V and 3 bases from J, with 17 bases between. The CDR3 DNA is TGTGCCAGCACCAGCGTAGGAAGGGAGACAGATACGCAGTATTTT. Protein sequence: CASTSVGRETDTQYF.

This clonotype was detected many times. The chain combines TRBV6-1 with TRBJ2-1; D may match TRBD1 or TRBD2 (6 bases each). This CDR3 contains 15 residues. Germline V lookup: CDR1 MNHNS, CDR2 SASEGT. Deletions cut 3 bases from V and 4 bases from J, with 13 bases between. CDR3 region: CASSDSEGDYNEQFF. The DNA of the CDR3 is TGTGCCAGCAGTGATTCGGAGGGGGATTACAATGAGCAGTTCTTC.

This clonotype was detected many times. This chain connects TRBV7-3 to TRBJ1-1; D remains unclear. This CDR3 comprises 14 residues. V shed 0 bases and J shed 4 bases, with 9 bases lying between them. CDR1 and CDR2 from the germline V gene are SGHTA and FQGTGA. The CDR3 spells CASSLTGSGTEAFF. In DNA form, the CDR3 reads TGTGCCAGCAGCTTAACAGGGTCGGGCACTGAAGCTTTCTTT.

Many counts were recorded for this clonotype. The genes are TRBV11-3 and TRBJ2-7; TRBD2 aligns across 8 bases. Germline V gene sequence: CDR1 SGHNT, CDR2 YENEEA. V lost 1 base to trimming and J lost 6 bases; unmatched junction nucleotides: 11. The CDR3 contains 16 residues. In DNA form, the CDR3 reads TGTGCCAGCAGCTTAGGAGCGGGAGCCCTCCCAGGCGAGCAGTACTTC. Its protein is CASSLGAGALPGEQYF.

This clonotype occurred many times. The chain couples TRBV20-1 to TRBJ2-7; D gene uncertain. Between the trimmed V and J ends, which lost 6 bases and 3 bases, there was a span of 9 bases. The CDR3 has 11 residues. Germline CDR1 DFQATT, CDR2 SNEGSKA (reference sequence). The chain's CDR3 is CSAPTGYEQYF. The CDR3 DNA follows: TGCAGTGCACCGACTGGCTACGAGCAGTACTTC.

This clonotype was detected ten times or more. This chain connects TRBV20-1 to TRBJ1-2; D possibly corresponds to TRBD1 (6 bases). Trimming left V 6 bases short and J 8 bases short, with 19 bases between. The CDR3 extends over 13 amino acids. From germline, CDR1 is DFQATT and CDR2 SNEGSKA (reference sequence). The DNA for the CDR3 is TGCAGTGCCGATACAGGGTCCCTTTGGGGCTACACCTTC. Translating it yields CSADTGSLWGYTF.

This clonotype was recorded at least ten times. The CDR3 sequence: CSVVGTLTGELFF. DNA of the CDR3: TGCAGCGTTGTGGGGACTCTTACCGGGGAGCTGTTTTTT. The chain employs TRBV29-1 and TRBJ2-2; tentatively, D is TRBD2 (6 bases). This CDR3 region has 13 residues. The germline V gene has CDR1 SQVTM and CDR2 ANQGSEA. Trimming left V 4 bases short and J 5 bases short, with 11 bases between.

The sample holds many counts of this clonotype. The V call is TRBV6-4, the J call TRBJ1-6; 9 nucleotides match TRBD1. From germline, CDR1 is MRHNA and CDR2 SNTAGT. The CDR3 spans 15 residues. Losses at the gene ends were 2 bases for V and 7 bases for J; bases not matched to a gene: 3. CDR3 in DNA: TGTGCCAGCAGTGACGGGGGGACAGGGAATTCACCCCTCCACTTT. As protein: CASSDGGTGNSPLHF.

This chain's CDR3 is CASSLARGLIYGYTF. In nucleotides, the CDR3 is TGTGCCAGCAGTTTAGCCAGGGGGTTAATCTATGGCTACACCTTC. J is TRBJ1-2 and V is TRBV28; TRBD1 aligns across 7 bases. In germline, CDR1 is MDHEN, CDR2 SYDVKM. This CDR3 is 15 amino acids long. With V trimmed by 2 bases and J by 4 bases, 7 bases remained unmatched.

The sample holds many counts of this clonotype. The rearrangement joins TRBV6-1 to TRBJ2-3; TRBD1 might be the D (5 bases). CDR3 size: 15 residues. The germline V and J ends were trimmed by 7 bases and 0 bases, with 14 bases remaining between them. Looked up from germline, CDR1 is MNHNS and CDR2 is SASEGT. The CDR3 region is CASTTTGSSTDTQYF. The CDR3 DNA sequence: TGTGCCAGCACCACAACAGGATCGAGCACAGATACGCAGTATTTT.